These T cell receptor beta chains were read from a single sample in a study of cytomegalovirus exposure and HLA in healthy donors. Here immunoSEQ multiplex PCR was the method, and the copy in TCRdb shows in-frame clones only, minus some. The sample lists more than 85,000 clones; 81% were seen once. The sample consisted of PBMCs. The receptor source for this set is a woman aged 30 to 39 in good health and CMV-seronegative. CDR3s include the opening cysteine and the closing phenylalanine or tryptophan. D genes are given only for firm matches. Clone sizes are given selectively: once, few, many, or a class where the clone is expanded.

>TRBJ2-7|few|TRBV5-4|TRBD2
TGTGCCAGCAGCGAGGGACTAGCGGTGGACGAGCAGTACTTC
CASSEGLAVDEQYF
>TRBJ2-7|NA|TRBV15|NA
TGTGCCACCAGCCGGGGGACGGGGCTCTACGAGCAGTACTTC
CATSRGTGLYEQYF
>TRBJ2-1|NA|TRBV6-5|TRBD1
TGTGCCAGCAGTTCACGACAGGGCCCGTACAATGAGCAGTTCTTC
CASSSRQGPYNEQFF
>TRBJ2-1|once|TRBV5-1|NA
TGCGCCAGCAGCTTACGACTCTCCACCATGAGCTCCTACAATGAGCAGTTCTTC
CASSLRLSTMSSYNEQFF
>TRBJ2-3|NA|TRBV5-4|NA
TGTGCCAGCAGCTTGGATCGGGGCACAGATACGCAGTATTTT
CASSLDRGTDTQYF
>TRBJ2-3|NA|TRBV5-8|NA
TGTGCCAGCAGCTTGGGACAGGTGGCTATCACAGATACGCAGTATTTT
CASSLGQVAITDTQYF
>TRBJ2-1|NA|TRBV19|TRBD2
TGTGCCAGTAGTTCGGGGAGGTCGCGAGCGGGAGGCGTGGGTTACAATGAGCAGTTCTTC
CASSSGRSRAGGVGYNEQFF
>TRBJ2-1|NA|TRBV7-9|TRBD2
TGTGCCAGCAGCGTAGGACATGGGACTAGCGGGCAGTTCTTC
CASSVGHGTSGQFF
>TRBJ2-2|NA|TRBV18|TRBD1
TGTGCCAGCTCACGACAGGGGGCCGAGAACACCGGGGAGCTGTTTTTT
CASSRQGAENTGELFF
>TRBJ1-4|NA|TRBV5-1|NA
TGCGCCAGCAGCTTGGACGCGGGAGGGGGTGAAAAACTGTTTTTT
CASSLDAGGGEKLFF
>TRBJ1-5|NA|TRBV6-1|NA
TGTGCCAGCAGTGAAGACAGAGTGATTCGCAATCAGCCCCAGCATTTT
CASSEDRVIRNQPQHF
>TRBJ1-3|NA|TRBV7-9|TRBD1
TGTGCCAGCAGCTCGGGACAGTCCGGAAACACCATATATTTT
CASSSGQSGNTIYF
>TRBJ2-1|NA|TRBV15|TRBD2
TGTGCCACCAGCAGAAACAGAGCGGGAGGGTTTTACAATGAGCAGTTCTTC
CATSRNRAGGFYNEQFF
>TRBJ2-7|NA|TRBV15|NA
TGTGCCACCAGCAGAGGGGGCACGGACGAGCAGTACTTC
CATSRGGTDEQYF
>TRBJ2-7|NA|TRBV30|NA
TGTGCCTGGGGTCCCGGGAGCGAGCAGTACTTC
CAWGPGSEQYF
>TRBJ2-2|few|TRBV6-1|NA
TGTGCCAGCAGTGAAGGACTAGACACCGGGGAGCTGTTTTTT
CASSEGLDTGELFF
>TRBJ1-3|NA|TRBV9|NA
TGTGCCAGCAGCGTAGGTGAAGGGGGTTACTCTGGAAACACCATATATTTT
CASSVGEGGYSGNTIYF
>TRBJ1-1|few|TRBV9|NA
TGTGCCAGCAGCACTAGTCTCATGAACACTGAAGCTTTCTTT
CASSTSLMNTEAFF
>TRBJ2-7|NA|TRBV6-1|TRBD1
TGTGCCAGCTCCCGGGACAGGGGAGTCGAGCAGTACTTC
CASSRDRGVEQYF
>TRBJ1-3|few|TRBV6-1|NA
TGTGCCAGCAGTGCGAGCTCTGGAAACACCATATATTTT
CASSASSGNTIYF
>TRBJ1-5|NA|TRBV2|NA
TGTGCCAGCAGTGGGGGCATGAGTAGCAATCAGCCCCAGCATTTT
CASSGGMSSNQPQHF
>TRBJ1-1|NA|TRBV6-5|NA
TGTGCCAGCAGCTATGACGGAGTTAACACTGAAGCTTTCTTT
CASSYDGVNTEAFF
>TRBJ2-7|few|TRBV19|TRBD2
TGTGCCAGTAGTATCTCCCTAGCGGGAGGTGGCGAGCAGTACTTC
CASSISLAGGGEQYF
>TRBJ1-3|NA|TRBV27|TRBD1
TGTGCCAGCTCAACAGGGGTTAGAGGAAACACCATATATTTT
CASSTGVRGNTIYF
>TRBJ1-1|once|TRBV28|NA
TGTGCCAGCAGCACCCTACAGGGCGCCCGGGGCACTGAAGCTTTCTTT
CASSTLQGARGTEAFF
>TRBJ2-1|NA|TRBV6-1|TRBD2
TGTGCCAGCAGTGGTACGGGGGGTGAGCAGTTCTTC
CASSGTGGEQFF
>TRBJ2-2|NA|TRBV9|NA
TGTGCCAGCAGCGTAGCCCCTCTAAACACCGGGGAGCTGTTTTTT
CASSVAPLNTGELFF
>TRBJ1-1|NA|TRBV5-4|NA
TGTGCCAGCAGCTTGGGGGGGCGCCCCACAGCTTTCTTT
CASSLGGRPTAFF
>TRBJ2-1|NA|TRBV27|TRBD2
TGTGCCAGCAGTTTTGCTAGCGGGAGTTACAATGAGCAGTTCTTC
CASSFASGSYNEQFF
>TRBJ2-5|NA|TRBV29-1|NA
TGCAGCGTAGTCCCGGGTTTCGGGACCCAGTACTTC
CSVVPGFGTQYF